The entry that follows covers one T cell receptor beta chain sequence. The data belong to a study of T cell responses to AZD1222 COVID-19 vaccine. Trimming pared 3 bases from V and 3 bases from J, leaving 20 bases between. Per germline, CDR1 LNHDA and CDR2 SQIVND (reference sequence). The CDR3 has 17 amino acids. Data came from immunoSEQ multiplex PCR; TCRdb stores just in-frame clones and leaves some out. The sample gives roughly 170,000 clones, 90% to 95% of which show up once; about 1% is in the top ten. The source is an adult in good health. The starting material was peripheral blood, obtained on day 0 of AZD1222 vaccination. The V gene is TRBV19, the J gene TRBJ1-1; tentative D call: TRBD1 (6 bases). The CDR3 DNA follows: TGTGCCAGTAGTATGTCCTTCGGGGGCCCAGGGGACACTGAAGCTTTCTTT. Residues: CASSMSFGGPGDTEAFF.